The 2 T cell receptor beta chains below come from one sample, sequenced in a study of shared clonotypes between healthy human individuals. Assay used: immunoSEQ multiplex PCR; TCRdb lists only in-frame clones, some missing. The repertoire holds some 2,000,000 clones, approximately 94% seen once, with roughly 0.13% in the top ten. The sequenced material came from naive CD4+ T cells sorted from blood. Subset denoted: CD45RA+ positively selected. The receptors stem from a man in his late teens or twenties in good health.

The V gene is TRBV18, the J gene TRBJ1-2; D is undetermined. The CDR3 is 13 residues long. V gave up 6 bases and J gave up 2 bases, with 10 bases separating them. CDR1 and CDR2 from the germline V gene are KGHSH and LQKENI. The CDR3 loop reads CASSNETNYGYTF. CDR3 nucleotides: TGTGCCAGCTCTAATGAGACCAACTATGGCTACACCTTC.

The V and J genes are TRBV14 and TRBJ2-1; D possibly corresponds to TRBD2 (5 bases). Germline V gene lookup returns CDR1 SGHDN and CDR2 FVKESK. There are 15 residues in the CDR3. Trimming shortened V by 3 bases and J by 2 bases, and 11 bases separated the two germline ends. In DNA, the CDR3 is TGTGCCAGCAGCCAGGCGGGTATAACCTACAATGAGCAGTTCTTC. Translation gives CASSQAGITYNEQFF. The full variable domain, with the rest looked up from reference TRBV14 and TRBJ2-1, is EAGVTQFPSHSVIEKGQTVTLRCDPISGHDNLYWYRRVMGKEIKFLLHFVKESKQDESGMPNNRFLAERTGGTYSTLKVQPAELEDSGVYFCASSQAGITYNEQFFGPGTRLTVL.